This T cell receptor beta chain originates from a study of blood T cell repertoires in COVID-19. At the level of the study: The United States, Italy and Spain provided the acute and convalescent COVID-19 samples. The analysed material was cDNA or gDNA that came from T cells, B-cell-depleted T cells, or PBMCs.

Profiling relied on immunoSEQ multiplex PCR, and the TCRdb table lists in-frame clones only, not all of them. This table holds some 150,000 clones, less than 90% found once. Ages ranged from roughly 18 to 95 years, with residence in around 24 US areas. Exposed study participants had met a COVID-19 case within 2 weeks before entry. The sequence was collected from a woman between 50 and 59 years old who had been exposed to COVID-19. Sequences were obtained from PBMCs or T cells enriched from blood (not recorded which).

The CDR3 region is CASQGPATNEKLFF. The CDR3 DNA is TGTGCCAGCCAGGGGCCAGCAACTAATGAAAAACTGTTTTTT. The rearrangement joins TRBV6-5 to TRBJ1-4; a possible D gene is TRBD1 (6 bases). From germline, CDR1 is MNHEY and CDR2 SVGAGI. Trimming took off 8 bases at V and 0 bases at J, with 10 bases between the two ends. CDR3 length equals 14 residues.